One sample yielded the 15 T cell receptor beta chains listed below, sequenced in a study of T cells in localized non-small cell lung cancer. Here immunoSEQ multiplex PCR was the method, and the copy in TCRdb shows in-frame clones only, minus some. The sample gives fewer than 40,000 clones, roughly nine tenths of which show up once; roughly 2.9% is in the top ten. The sequencing used peripheral blood, collected before any cancer treatment. The source is an older female donor with stage I lung adenocarcinoma.

This clone has a single count. J is TRBJ2-7 and V is TRBV6-5; D ambiguous. The CDR3 is 13 residues long. CDR1 and CDR2 from the germline V gene are MNHEY and SVGAGI. V dropped 4 bases and J dropped 3 bases, with 10 bases sitting between them. CDR3: CASSSTEFYEQYF. As DNA, the CDR3 is TGTGCCAGCAGTTCTACAGAGTTCTACGAGCAGTACTTC.

The chain uses TRBV10-3 and TRBJ1-2; TRBD1 is a possible D gene (5 bases). Germline V gene sequence: CDR1 ENHRY, CDR2 SYGVKD. V lost 2 bases, J lost 2 bases, and 6 bases lay in between. CDR3 size: 13 residues. The CDR3 nucleotides read TGTGCCATCAGTGAGGCAGGGAACTATGGCTACACCTTC. As protein: CAISEAGNYGYTF.

This chain uses TRBV28 with TRBJ2-7, with 11 bases identical to TRBD2. J gave up 3 bases and V 5 bases, and 6 bases lay outside the gene matches. Germline values: CDR1 MDHEN, CDR2 SYDVKM. This CDR3 contains 15 residues. CDR3 sequence (DNA): TGTGCCAGCAGTCGACTGACTAGCGGGATCTACGAGCAGTACTTC. Translation gives CASSRLTSGIYEQYF.

This clone was seen a single time. The rearrangement uses TRBV7-2 and TRBJ1-2; D call uncertain. V lost 1 base to trimming and J lost 1 base, with 7 bases between them. The CDR3 runs 14 residues. Germline assignment: CDR1 SGHTA and CDR2 FQGNSA. CDR3 sequence: CASSLGQLNYGYTF. The CDR3 region has the DNA TGTGCCAGCAGCTTAGGGCAACTTAACTATGGCTACACCTTC.

The J gene is TRBJ2-5, the V gene TRBV15; weak D call: TRBD2 (7 bases). Germline V gives CDR1 LNHNV, CDR2 YYDKDF (reference sequence). This CDR3 spans 15 amino acids. Trimming took off 0 bases at V and 7 bases at J, with 15 bases between the two ends. The CDR3 reads CATSRDGGGWTTQYF. The CDR3 DNA follows: TGTGCCACCAGCAGAGATGGCGGGGGCTGGACGACCCAGTACTTC.

The V gene is TRBV6-5, the J gene TRBJ2-7, with 12 bases fitting TRBD2. The CDR3 consists of 14 residues. The J segment lost 2 bases and the V segment lost 6 bases, leaving 2 bases of the junction unmatched. Germline CDR1 reads MNHEY; CDR2 reads SVGAGI. In DNA form, the CDR3 reads TGTGCCAGCAGCCTAGCGGGAGGGCCCTACGAGCAGTACTTC. Translation: CASSLAGGPYEQYF.

This clone was recorded a few times. The genes are TRBV10-1 and TRBJ1-2, with TRBD1 as a possible D gene (5 bases). V lost 10 bases and J 8 bases, leaving 17 bases between the germline ends. The CDR3 is made up of 12 amino acids. Looked up from germline, CDR1 is WNHNN and CDR2 is SYGVQD (reference sequence). CDR3 nucleotide sequence: TGCGCCACTGGAAGGGGAGGGGCCGGCTACACCTTC. Translating gives CATGRGGAGYTF.

The chain joins TRBV19 to TRBJ1-1; 9 nucleotides line up with TRBD1. The CDR3 is 16 residues long. Trimming at V came to 6 bases and at J to 0 bases, leaving 8 bases not matched to a gene. Looked up from germline, CDR1 is LNHDA and CDR2 is SQIVND (reference sequence). The CDR3 reads CASSNDRGGMNTEAFF. The CDR3 bases are TGTGCCAGTAGCAATGACAGGGGGGGAATGAACACTGAAGCTTTCTTT.

The V gene is TRBV18, the J gene TRBJ1-1; TRBD1 matches at 9 bases. J gave up 2 bases and V 3 bases, and 4 bases lay outside the gene matches. Germline V lookup: CDR1 KGHSH, CDR2 LQKENI. The CDR3 is made up of 15 amino acids. The CDR3 spells CASSPDRGLNTEAFF. The CDR3, as DNA: TGTGCCAGCTCACCGGACAGGGGTCTTAACACTGAAGCTTTCTTT.

The rearrangement joins TRBV7-9 to TRBJ2-5, with D possibly being TRBD2 (7 bases). Germline CDR1 and CDR2: SEHNR and FQNEAQ (reference sequence). Trimming shortened V by 3 bases and J by 5 bases, and 10 bases separated the two germline ends. This CDR3 has 13 amino acids. CDR3 residues: CASSLEGGETQYF. For the CDR3, the DNA is TGTGCCAGCAGCTTGGAGGGGGGGGAGACCCAGTACTTC.

The chain carries TRBV12-5 and TRBJ2-7; D gene unclear. V was cut by 7 bases and J by 4 bases, with 5 bases left in between. This CDR3 contains 10 residues. CDR1 and CDR2 (germline): LGHNT, FRNRAP. The CDR3 bases are TGTGCTAGTGCCCAATACGAGCAGTACTTC. This translates into CASAQYEQYF. Combining the CDR3 with reference TRBV12-5 and TRBJ2-7 gives the whole variable domain DARVTQTPRHKVTEMGQEVTMRCQPILGHNTVFWYRQTMMQGLELLAYFRNRAPLDDSGMPKDRFSAEMPDATLATLKIQPSEPRDSAVYFCASAQYEQYFGPGTRLTVT.

The chain carries TRBV11-3 and TRBJ2-6; a weak D match, TRBD1 (6 bases). Germline CDR1 is SGHNT and CDR2 is YENEEA. This CDR3 contains 15 residues. V lost 5 bases and J lost 1, with 9 bases in between. CDR3 residues: CASSARGSGANVLTF. The CDR3 nucleotides read TGTGCCAGCAGCGCCAGGGGATCTGGGGCCAACGTCCTGACTTTC.

The chain carries TRBV6-1 and TRBJ1-2, with D unclear. The CDR3 is 12 amino acids. The germline V and J ends were trimmed by 1 base and 3 bases, with 3 bases remaining between them. Looked up from germline, CDR1 is MNHNS and CDR2 is SASEGT. The CDR3 nucleotides are TGTGCCAGCAGTGAAGTAGACTATGGCTACACCTTC. It translates to CASSEVDYGYTF.

The V and J genes are TRBV7-3 and TRBJ2-3; 9 nucleotides align to TRBD2. V lost 3 bases, J lost 6 bases, and 19 bases stayed unmatched. CDR1 is SGHTA and CDR2 is FQGTGA in the germline V gene. The CDR3 is made up of 19 amino acids. As DNA, the CDR3 is TGTGCCAGCAGCTTGACCGCTATTTGGGCGGGAGGGGAAGGGGATACGCAGTATTTT. Translating gives CASSLTAIWAGGEGDTQYF.

J is TRBJ2-7 and V is TRBV5-1; 7 nucleotides agree with TRBD2. V gave up 0 bases and J gave up 2 bases; unmatched junction bases: 5. The CDR3 runs 15 residues. Looked up from germline, CDR1 is SGHRS and CDR2 is YFSETQ. CDR3 amino acids: CASSLAGGGPYEQYF. CDR3 DNA sequence: TGCGCCAGCAGCTTGGCGGGGGGAGGGCCCTACGAGCAGTACTTC.